Listed below are T cell receptor beta chains from one sample, sequenced in a study of Graves' ophthalmopathy and Graves' hyperthyroidism. Each CDR3 protein gets one entry after TCRdb re-called the multiplex PCR reads with MiXCR. The sample shows some 1.1 million distinct CDR3 sequences, about two fifths of them seen only once. Sequencing was carried out using peripheral blood or thyroid tissue (not recorded which). These receptors originate from an adult man with Graves' hyperthyroidism. The CDR3 runs from the conserved cysteine through the conserved F or W. Each record gives: CDR3 DNA, CDR3 protein, J gene, D gene, clone size, V gene. A D gene is named only where the DNA matches it firmly. Clone size is given for some rows only: seen once, a few or many times, or a class if the clone is expanded.

CDR3 DNA: TGCGCCAGCAGCCTGGACAGCCCCGGGATAGGGGCCAACGTCCTGACTTTC
CDR3 protein: CASSLDSPGIGANVLTF
J gene: TRBJ2-6
D gene: -
clone size: many
V gene: TRBV5-1

CDR3 DNA: TGTGCCAGCAGACAAGATACGGGACGTAACTACGAGCAGTACTTC
CDR3 protein: CASRQDTGRNYEQYF
J gene: TRBJ2-7
D gene: -
clone size: many
V gene: TRBV7-2

CDR3 DNA: TGTGCCATCAGTGTTGGCAGAGTGGGTAAAGACACTGAAGCTTTCTTT
CDR3 protein: CAISVGRVGKDTEAFF
J gene: TRBJ1-1
D gene: -
clone size: -
V gene: TRBV10-3

CDR3 DNA: TGCAGCGTTGAATTAGGAGACAGGGGCTATGGCTACACCTTC
CDR3 protein: CSVELGDRGYGYTF
J gene: TRBJ1-2
D gene: TRBD1
clone size: many
V gene: TRBV29-1

CDR3 DNA: TGTGCCAGCAGCTTAGGCAGGGTAGACGAGCAGTACTTC
CDR3 protein: CASSLGRVDEQYF
J gene: TRBJ2-7
D gene: -
clone size: many
V gene: TRBV7-9

CDR3 DNA: TGTGCCAGCAGTTATCTGGTTTGGGGGACAAGAGGCTACGAGCAGTACTTC
CDR3 protein: CASSYLVWGTRGYEQYF
J gene: TRBJ2-7
D gene: -
clone size: -
V gene: TRBV10-3

CDR3 DNA: TGTGCCAGCAGCTTTATTCAAGGGGGCGCCCCGAATCGAGCGGGTTTGGTGGCCGGGGAGCTGTTTTTT
CDR3 protein: CASSFIQGGAPNRAGLVAGELFF
J gene: TRBJ2-2
D gene: -
clone size: few
V gene: TRBV7-6

CDR3 DNA: TGTGCCATCGGCAAAGGGTCAGGGGGCCTCACCCCTGACTATGGCTACACCTTC
CDR3 protein: CAIGKGSGGLTPDYGYTF
J gene: TRBJ1-2
D gene: TRBD1
clone size: many
V gene: TRBV10-3

CDR3 DNA: TGTGCCATCAGTGAACAGGGGGGGCCCGGGGAGCTGTTTTTT
CDR3 protein: CAISEQGGPGELFF
J gene: TRBJ2-2
D gene: -
clone size: many
V gene: TRBV10-3

CDR3 DNA: TGCAGCGTTGAGACAGGGGTGAACTATGGCTACACCTTC
CDR3 protein: CSVETGVNYGYTF
J gene: TRBJ1-2
D gene: TRBD1
clone size: -
V gene: TRBV29-1

CDR3 DNA: TGCAGTGCTCATGACAGTTTAGGGAACACCGGGGAGCTGTTTTTT
CDR3 protein: CSAHDSLGNTGELFF
J gene: TRBJ2-2
D gene: -
clone size: many
V gene: TRBV20-1

CDR3 DNA: TGCGCCAGCAGGACGGGGGTGAATTATAGCAATCAGCCCCAGCATTTT
CDR3 protein: CASRTGVNYSNQPQHF
J gene: TRBJ1-5
D gene: -
clone size: many
V gene: TRBV10-1

CDR3 DNA: TGTGCCGGGGGACAGGGTAGCTACGAGCAGTACTTC
CDR3 protein: CAGGQGSYEQYF
J gene: TRBJ2-7
D gene: TRBD1
clone size: many
V gene: TRBV7-8

CDR3 DNA: TGTGCCGTGAACGGAGAAACCATCTACGAGCAGTACTTC
CDR3 protein: CAVNGETIYEQYF
J gene: TRBJ2-7
D gene: -
clone size: many
V gene: TRBV2

CDR3 DNA: TGCGCCAGCAGCCAAGAAACAGGGATTGACGAGCAGTACTTC
CDR3 protein: CASSQETGIDEQYF
J gene: TRBJ2-7
D gene: -
clone size: many
V gene: TRBV4-3

CDR3 DNA: TGCAGCGTCGGGACAGGGGCCTTCCGAACTTTTCATCAAGAGACCCAGTACTTC
CDR3 protein: CSVGTGAFRTFHQETQYF
J gene: TRBJ2-5
D gene: TRBD1
clone size: few
V gene: TRBV29-1

CDR3 DNA: TGTGCCAGCCGTGGTTGGAGCTCTGGGGCCAACGTCCTGACTTTC
CDR3 protein: CASRGWSSGANVLTF
J gene: TRBJ2-6
D gene: -
clone size: many
V gene: TRBV2

CDR3 DNA: TGCAGCGTTGAAATCCCCGGCCGACCGCGCGGGGGCTACACCTTC
CDR3 protein: CSVEIPGRPRGGYTF
J gene: TRBJ1-2
D gene: -
clone size: many
V gene: TRBV29-1

CDR3 DNA: TGTGCCAGCAGCGTAGGCCAGGGGATCACCGGGGAGCTGTTTTTT
CDR3 protein: CASSVGQGITGELFF
J gene: TRBJ2-2
D gene: -
clone size: many
V gene: TRBV9

CDR3 DNA: TGTGCCAGCAGTGAAATACCGATCTTAAAGGACTTGAACACTGAAGCTTTCTTT
CDR3 protein: CASSEIPILKDLNTEAFF
J gene: TRBJ1-1
D gene: -
clone size: many
V gene: TRBV25-1

CDR3 DNA: TGTGCCATCAACATATTACCAGGGGGCACTGAAGCTTTCTTT
CDR3 protein: CAINILPGGTEAFF
J gene: TRBJ1-1
D gene: TRBD1
clone size: -
V gene: TRBV12-3/TRBV12-4

CDR3 DNA: TGTGCCAGCAGTTACAGGTCTGTGGGAGTCGCAACGAACACCGGGGAGCTGTTTTTT
CDR3 protein: CASSYRSVGVATNTGELFF
J gene: TRBJ2-2
D gene: -
clone size: -
V gene: TRBV6-2/TRBV6-3

CDR3 DNA: TGTGCCAGCAGCTTCCGCATAGGACAGGGTCCCTCCTACGAGCAGTACTTC
CDR3 protein: CASSFRIGQGPSYEQYF
J gene: TRBJ2-7
D gene: TRBD1
clone size: -
V gene: TRBV7-2

CDR3 DNA: TGCAGCGTTACCCACGGAGATAAACTGTTTTTT
CDR3 protein: CSVTHGDKLFF
J gene: TRBJ1-4
D gene: -
clone size: many
V gene: TRBV29-1

CDR3 DNA: TGTGCCAGCAGTGCGGGACCCCGGGAGACCCAGTACTTC
CDR3 protein: CASSAGPRETQYF
J gene: TRBJ2-5
D gene: -
clone size: -
V gene: TRBV2

CDR3 DNA: TGTGCCACCAGCAGAGATCTTACCAGCGGGATCTACACCGGGGAGCTGTTTTTT
CDR3 protein: CATSRDLTSGIYTGELFF
J gene: TRBJ2-2
D gene: TRBD2
clone size: -
V gene: TRBV15

CDR3 DNA: TGTGCCAGCAGCAGGGGGGATAATTCACCCCTCCACTTT
CDR3 protein: CASSRGDNSPLHF
J gene: TRBJ1-6
D gene: TRBD1
clone size: -
V gene: TRBV2

CDR3 DNA: TGTGCTAGAGATTCACGGGCATGGGGCTATGGCTACACCTTC
CDR3 protein: CARDSRAWGYGYTF
J gene: TRBJ1-2
D gene: -
clone size: -
V gene: TRBV7-6

CDR3 DNA: TGTGCCACCAGTGACGGGGCAGAAGAGACCCAGTACTTC
CDR3 protein: CATSDGAEETQYF
J gene: TRBJ2-5
D gene: -
clone size: once
V gene: TRBV24-1

CDR3 DNA: TGTGCCAGCAGCGCTAGCGGGTCCTACGAGCAGTACTTC
CDR3 protein: CASSASGSYEQYF
J gene: TRBJ2-7
D gene: TRBD2
clone size: many
V gene: TRBV9

CDR3 DNA: TGTGCCAGCCGGGGGACAGGGGTCAATCAGCCCCAGCATTTT
CDR3 protein: CASRGTGVNQPQHF
J gene: TRBJ1-5
D gene: TRBD1
clone size: -
V gene: TRBV27

CDR3 DNA: TGTGCCAGCAGCTTCTCTCAGGTGAAAGTTAGCAATCAGCCCCAGCATTTT
CDR3 protein: CASSFSQVKVSNQPQHF
J gene: TRBJ1-5
D gene: -
clone size: few
V gene: TRBV5-6

CDR3 DNA: TGTGCCAGCACCCCCAGGAAAACCTACGAGCAGTACTTC
CDR3 protein: CASTPRKTYEQYF
J gene: TRBJ2-7
D gene: -
clone size: few
V gene: TRBV11-3